This T cell receptor (beta chain) was captured in a study of control samples from healthy donors and cancer patients. V lost 5 bases to trimming and J lost 5 bases; unmatched junction nucleotides: 8. The CDR3 has 17 amino acids. The germline V gene encodes CDR1 SGHTA and CDR2 FQGNSA. Sequencing used immunoSEQ multiplex PCR; TCRdb keeps in-frame clones, though not all of them. The sample carries 150,000 to 200,000 clones, more than 80% recorded once. The sequence was collected from a man aged 25 to 40 in good health. Material for sequencing was blood. The rearrangement joins TRBV7-2 to TRBJ2-3; 15 bases are shared with TRBD2. The CDR3, as DNA: TGTGCCAGCAGCACTGGACTAGCGGGGGGGCCTGGAGATACGCAGTATTTT. As protein: CASSTGLAGGPGDTQYF.